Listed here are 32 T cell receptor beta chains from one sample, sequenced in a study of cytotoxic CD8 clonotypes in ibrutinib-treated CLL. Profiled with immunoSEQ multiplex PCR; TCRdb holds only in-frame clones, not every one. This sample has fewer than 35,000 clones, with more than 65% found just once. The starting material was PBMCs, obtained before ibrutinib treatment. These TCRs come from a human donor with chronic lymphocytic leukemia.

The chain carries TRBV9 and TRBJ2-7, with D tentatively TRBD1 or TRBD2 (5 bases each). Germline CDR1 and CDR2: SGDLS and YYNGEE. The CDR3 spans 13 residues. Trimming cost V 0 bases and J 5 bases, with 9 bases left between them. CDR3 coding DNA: TGTGCCAGCAGCGTAGATCGGGGCAACGAGCAGTACTTC. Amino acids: CASSVDRGNEQYF.

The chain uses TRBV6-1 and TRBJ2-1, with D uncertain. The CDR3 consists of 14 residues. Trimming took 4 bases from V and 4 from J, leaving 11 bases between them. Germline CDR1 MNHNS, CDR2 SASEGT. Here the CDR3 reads CASSGWAQYNEQFF. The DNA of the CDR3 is TGTGCCAGCAGTGGGTGGGCACAATACAATGAGCAGTTCTTC.

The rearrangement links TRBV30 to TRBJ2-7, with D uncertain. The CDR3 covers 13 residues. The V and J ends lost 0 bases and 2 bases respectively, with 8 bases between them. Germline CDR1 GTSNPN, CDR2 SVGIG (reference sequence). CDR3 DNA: TGTGCCTGGAGTGTAGTTGGCACCTACGAGCAGTACTTC. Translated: CAWSVVGTYEQYF.

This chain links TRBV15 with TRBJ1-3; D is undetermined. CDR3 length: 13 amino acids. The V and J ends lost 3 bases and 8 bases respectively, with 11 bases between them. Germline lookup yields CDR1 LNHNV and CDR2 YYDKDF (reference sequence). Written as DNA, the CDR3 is TGTGCCACCAGCAGTCTTTCCGGGGACACCATATATTTT. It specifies CATSSLSGDTIYF.

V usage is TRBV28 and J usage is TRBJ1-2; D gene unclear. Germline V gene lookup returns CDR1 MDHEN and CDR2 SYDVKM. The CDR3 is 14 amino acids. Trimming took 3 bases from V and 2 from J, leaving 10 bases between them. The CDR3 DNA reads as TGTGCCAGCAGTTTTGGGGATAGGAACTATGGCTACACCTTC. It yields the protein CASSFGDRNYGYTF.

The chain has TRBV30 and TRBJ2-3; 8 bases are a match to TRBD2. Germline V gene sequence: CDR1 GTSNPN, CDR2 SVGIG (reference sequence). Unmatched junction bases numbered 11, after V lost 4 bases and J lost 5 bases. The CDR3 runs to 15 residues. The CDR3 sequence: CAWTSSSGRGDTQYF. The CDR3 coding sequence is TGTGCCTGGACCTCGTCCAGCGGGAGAGGAGATACGCAGTATTTT. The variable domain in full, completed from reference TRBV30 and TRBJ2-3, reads SQTIHQWPATLVQPVGSPLSLECTVEGTSNPNLYWYRQAAGRGLQLLFYSVGIGQISSEVPQNLSASRPQDRQFILSSKKLLLSDSGFYLCAWTSSSGRGDTQYFGPGTRLTVL.

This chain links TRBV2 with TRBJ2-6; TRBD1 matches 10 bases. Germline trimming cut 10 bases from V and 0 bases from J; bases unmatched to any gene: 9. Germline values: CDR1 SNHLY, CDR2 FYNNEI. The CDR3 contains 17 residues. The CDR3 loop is CATLSGQGNSGANVLTF. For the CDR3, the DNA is TGTGCCACGCTATCGGGACAGGGGAACTCTGGGGCCAACGTCCTGACTTTC. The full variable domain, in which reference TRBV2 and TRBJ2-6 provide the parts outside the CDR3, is EPEVTQTPSHQVTQMGQEVILRCVPISNHLYFYWYRQILGQKVEFLVSFYNNEISEKSEIFDDQFSVERPDGSNFTLKIRSTKLEDSAMYFCATLSGQGNSGANVLTFGAGSRLTVL.

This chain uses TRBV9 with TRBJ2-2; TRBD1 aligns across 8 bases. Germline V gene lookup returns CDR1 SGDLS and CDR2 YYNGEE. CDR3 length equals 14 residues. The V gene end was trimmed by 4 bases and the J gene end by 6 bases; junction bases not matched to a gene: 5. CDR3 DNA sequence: TGTGCCAGCAGCCCGTCAGGGGGCCCCGGGGAGCTGTTTTTT. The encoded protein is CASSPSGGPGELFF.

The CDR3 protein is CASSLDLNTEAFF. CDR3 coding DNA: TGTGCCAGCAGCTTAGACCTGAACACTGAAGCTTTCTTT. The chain recombines TRBV7-2 with TRBJ1-1; D uncertain. Germline CDR1 reads SGHTA; CDR2 reads FQGNSA. CDR3 size: 13 residues. Trimming shortened V by 1 base and J by 0 bases, and 3 bases separated the two germline ends.

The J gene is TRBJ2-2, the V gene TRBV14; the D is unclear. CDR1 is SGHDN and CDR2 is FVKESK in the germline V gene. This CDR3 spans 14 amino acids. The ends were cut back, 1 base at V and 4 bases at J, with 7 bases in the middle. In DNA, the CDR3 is TGTGCCAGCAGCCAAGCGGGCAGCACCGGGGAGCTGTTTTTT. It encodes CASSQAGSTGELFF.

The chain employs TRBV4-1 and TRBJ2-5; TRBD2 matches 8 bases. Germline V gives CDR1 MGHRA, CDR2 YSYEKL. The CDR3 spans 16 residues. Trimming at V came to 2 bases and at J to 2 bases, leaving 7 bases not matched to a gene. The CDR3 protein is CASSQRAGAPQETQYF. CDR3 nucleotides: TGCGCCAGCAGCCAAAGAGCGGGAGCTCCTCAAGAGACCCAGTACTTC.

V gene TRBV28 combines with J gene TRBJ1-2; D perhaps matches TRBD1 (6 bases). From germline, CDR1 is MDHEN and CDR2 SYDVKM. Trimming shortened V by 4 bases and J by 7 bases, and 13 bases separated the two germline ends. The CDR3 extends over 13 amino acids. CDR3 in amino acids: CASSYDRSSGYTF. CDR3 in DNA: TGTGCCAGCAGTTATGACAGGTCTTCTGGCTACACCTTC.

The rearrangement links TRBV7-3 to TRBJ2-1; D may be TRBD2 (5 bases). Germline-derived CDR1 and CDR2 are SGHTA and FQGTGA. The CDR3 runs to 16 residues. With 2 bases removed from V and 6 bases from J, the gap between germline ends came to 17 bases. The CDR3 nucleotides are TGTGCCAGCAGCTTATTATCAGCGGACCTACTCAATGAGCAGTTCTTC. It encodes CASSLLSADLLNEQFF.

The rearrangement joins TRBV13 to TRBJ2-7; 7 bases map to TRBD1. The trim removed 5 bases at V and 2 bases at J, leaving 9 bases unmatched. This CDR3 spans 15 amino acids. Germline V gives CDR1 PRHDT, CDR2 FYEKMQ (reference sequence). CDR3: CASSVRDSRTYEQYF. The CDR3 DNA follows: TGTGCCAGCAGCGTTCGGGACAGCCGGACCTACGAGCAGTACTTC.

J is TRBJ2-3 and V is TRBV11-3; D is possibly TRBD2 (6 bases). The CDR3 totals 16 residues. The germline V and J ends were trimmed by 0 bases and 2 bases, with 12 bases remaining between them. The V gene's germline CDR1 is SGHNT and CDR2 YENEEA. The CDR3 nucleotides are TGTGCCAGCAGCTTAGAGGGTAGCGGTCCCACAGATACGCAGTATTTT. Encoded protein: CASSLEGSGPTDTQYF.

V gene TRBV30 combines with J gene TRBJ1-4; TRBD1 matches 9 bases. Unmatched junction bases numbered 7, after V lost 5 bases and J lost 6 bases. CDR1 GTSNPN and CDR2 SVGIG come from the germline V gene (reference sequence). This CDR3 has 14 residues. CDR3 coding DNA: TGTGCCTGGGCGAGGGACAGGGAGGATGAAAAACTGTTTTTT. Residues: CAWARDREDEKLFF. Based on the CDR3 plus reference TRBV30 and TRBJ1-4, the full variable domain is SQTIHQWPATLVQPVGSPLSLECTVEGTSNPNLYWYRQAAGRGLQLLFYSVGIGQISSEVPQNLSASRPQDRQFILSSKKLLLSDSGFYLCAWARDREDEKLFFGSGTQLSVL.

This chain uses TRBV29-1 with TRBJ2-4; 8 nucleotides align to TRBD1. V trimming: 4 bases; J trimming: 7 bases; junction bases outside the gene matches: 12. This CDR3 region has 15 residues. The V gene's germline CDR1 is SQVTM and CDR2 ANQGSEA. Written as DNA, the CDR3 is TGCAGCGTTGCAGGGGGCCCGGTGGGTAATAACATTCAGTACTTC. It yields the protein CSVAGGPVGNNIQYF.

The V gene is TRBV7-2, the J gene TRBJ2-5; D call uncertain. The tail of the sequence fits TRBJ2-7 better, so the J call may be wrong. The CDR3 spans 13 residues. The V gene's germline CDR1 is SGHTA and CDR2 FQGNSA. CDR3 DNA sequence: TGTGCCAGCAGCTTAACTTTTTTCGGCGAGCAGTACTTC. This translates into CASSLTFFGEQYF.

The DNA for the CDR3 is TGTGCCAGCAGCTTACCGGGACTAGCAAACGAGCAGTACTTC. It codes for CASSLPGLANEQYF. The V and J genes are TRBV5-4 and TRBJ2-7; 9 nucleotides match TRBD2. The V gene's germline CDR1 is SGHNT and CDR2 YYREEE (reference sequence). Losses at the gene ends were 2 bases for V and 5 bases for J; bases not matched to a gene: 5. The CDR3 consists of 14 residues.

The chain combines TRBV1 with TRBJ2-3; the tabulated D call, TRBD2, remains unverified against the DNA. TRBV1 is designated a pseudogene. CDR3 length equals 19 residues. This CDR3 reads CTSSQETGGGIKSTDTQYF. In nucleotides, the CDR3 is TGCACCAGCAGCCAAGAAACGGGCGGGGGTATCAAAAGCACAGATACGCAGTATTTT.

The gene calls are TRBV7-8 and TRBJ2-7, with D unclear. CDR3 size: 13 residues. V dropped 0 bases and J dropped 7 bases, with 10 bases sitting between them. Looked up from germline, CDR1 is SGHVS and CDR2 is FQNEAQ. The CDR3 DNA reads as TGTGCCAGCAGCTTAGCGTTAGTCAGAGAGCAGTACTTC. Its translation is CASSLALVREQYF.

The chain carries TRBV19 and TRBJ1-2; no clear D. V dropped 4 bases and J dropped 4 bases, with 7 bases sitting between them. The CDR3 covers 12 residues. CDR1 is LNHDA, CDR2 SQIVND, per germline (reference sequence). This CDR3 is CASSTRPYGYTF. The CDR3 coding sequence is TGTGCCAGTAGTACCCGACCCTATGGCTACACCTTC.

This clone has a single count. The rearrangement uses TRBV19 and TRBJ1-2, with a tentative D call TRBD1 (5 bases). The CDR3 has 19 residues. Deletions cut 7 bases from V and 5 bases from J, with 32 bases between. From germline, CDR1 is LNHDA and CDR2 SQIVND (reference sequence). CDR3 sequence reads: CASTRITGAVPSRTYGYTF. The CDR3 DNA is TGTGCCAGTACTCGAATAACTGGGGCAGTCCCGAGTAGGACTTATGGCTACACCTTC.

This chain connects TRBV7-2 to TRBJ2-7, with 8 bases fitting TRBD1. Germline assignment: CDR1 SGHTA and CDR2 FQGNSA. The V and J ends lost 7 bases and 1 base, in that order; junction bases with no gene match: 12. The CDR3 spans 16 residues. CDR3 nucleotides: TGTGCCAGCACGACCACCGGGACAGGACTGTCCTACGAGCAGTACTTC. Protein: CASTTTGTGLSYEQYF.

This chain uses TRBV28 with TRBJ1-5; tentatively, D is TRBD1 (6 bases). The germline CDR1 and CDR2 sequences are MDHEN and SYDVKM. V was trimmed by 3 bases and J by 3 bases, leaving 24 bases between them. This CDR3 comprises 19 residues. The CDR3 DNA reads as TGTGCCAGCAGTTTGTCTATTCGACAGGCAAGGTCGGCCAATCAGCCCCAGCATTTT. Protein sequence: CASSLSIRQARSANQPQHF.

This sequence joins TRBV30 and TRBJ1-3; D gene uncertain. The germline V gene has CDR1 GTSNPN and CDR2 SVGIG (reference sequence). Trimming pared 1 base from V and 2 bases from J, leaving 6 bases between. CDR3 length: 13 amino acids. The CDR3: CAWSGQTGNTIYF. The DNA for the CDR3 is TGTGCCTGGAGTGGGCAAACTGGAAACACCATATATTTT.

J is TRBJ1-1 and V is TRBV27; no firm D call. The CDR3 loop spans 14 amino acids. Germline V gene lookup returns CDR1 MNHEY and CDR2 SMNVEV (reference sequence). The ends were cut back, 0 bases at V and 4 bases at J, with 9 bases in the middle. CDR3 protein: CASSLSSRATEAFF. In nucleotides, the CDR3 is TGTGCCAGCAGTTTATCGAGTAGGGCCACTGAAGCTTTCTTT.

The CDR3 spells CASSPTAASGGSYNEQFF. CDR3 DNA sequence: TGTGCCAGCAGCCCCACCGCCGCCAGCGGGGGGTCCTACAATGAGCAGTTCTTC. V is TRBV4-2 and J is TRBJ2-1; 9 bases map to TRBD2. CDR1 and CDR2 (germline): LGHNA, YNFKEQ. This CDR3 spans 18 amino acids. Germline trimming cut 4 bases from V and 1 base from J; bases unmatched to any gene: 11.

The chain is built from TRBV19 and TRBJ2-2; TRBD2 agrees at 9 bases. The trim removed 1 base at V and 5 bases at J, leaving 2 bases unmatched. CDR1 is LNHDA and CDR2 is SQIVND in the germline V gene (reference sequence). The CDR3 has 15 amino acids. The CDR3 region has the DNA TGTGCCAGTAGTATAGCTAGCGGGGTGACCGGGGAGCTGTTTTTT. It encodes CASSIASGVTGELFF.

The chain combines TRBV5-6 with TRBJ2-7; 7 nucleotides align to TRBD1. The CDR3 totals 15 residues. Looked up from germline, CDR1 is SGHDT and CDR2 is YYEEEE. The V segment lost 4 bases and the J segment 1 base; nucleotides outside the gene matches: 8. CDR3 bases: TGTGCCAGCAGCCAACCCGACAGGGTTTCCTACGAGCAGTACTTC. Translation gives CASSQPDRVSYEQYF.

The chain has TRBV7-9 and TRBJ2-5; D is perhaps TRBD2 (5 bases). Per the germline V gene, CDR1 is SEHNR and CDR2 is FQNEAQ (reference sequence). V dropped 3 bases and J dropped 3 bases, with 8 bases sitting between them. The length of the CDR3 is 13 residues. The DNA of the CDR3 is TGTGCCAGCAGCTTCGGAGGTAAAGAGACCCAGTACTTC. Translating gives CASSFGGKETQYF.

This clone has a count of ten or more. CDR3 nucleotides: TGTGCCAGCAGTTTATCGTGGCAGGCCAGTCATGCAACTAATGAAAAACTGTTTTTT. Residues: CASSLSWQASHATNEKLFF. The chain recombines TRBV27 with TRBJ1-4, with unresolved D. This CDR3 contains 19 residues. Germline V gene lookup returns CDR1 MNHEY and CDR2 SMNVEV (reference sequence). V lost 0 bases, J lost 0 bases, and 17 bases lay in between.